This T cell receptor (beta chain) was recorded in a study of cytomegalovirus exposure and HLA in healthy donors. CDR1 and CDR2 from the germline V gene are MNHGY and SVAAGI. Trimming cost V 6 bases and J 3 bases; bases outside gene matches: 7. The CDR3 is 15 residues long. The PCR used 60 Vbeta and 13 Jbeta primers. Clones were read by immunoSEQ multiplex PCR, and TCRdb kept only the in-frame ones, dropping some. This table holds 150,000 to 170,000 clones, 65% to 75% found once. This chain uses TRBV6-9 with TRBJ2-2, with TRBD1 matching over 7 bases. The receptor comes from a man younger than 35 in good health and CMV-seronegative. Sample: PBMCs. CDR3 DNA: TGTGCCAGCAGCCGTGACAGGGTCGACACCGGGGAGCTGTTTTTT. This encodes CASSRDRVDTGELFF.